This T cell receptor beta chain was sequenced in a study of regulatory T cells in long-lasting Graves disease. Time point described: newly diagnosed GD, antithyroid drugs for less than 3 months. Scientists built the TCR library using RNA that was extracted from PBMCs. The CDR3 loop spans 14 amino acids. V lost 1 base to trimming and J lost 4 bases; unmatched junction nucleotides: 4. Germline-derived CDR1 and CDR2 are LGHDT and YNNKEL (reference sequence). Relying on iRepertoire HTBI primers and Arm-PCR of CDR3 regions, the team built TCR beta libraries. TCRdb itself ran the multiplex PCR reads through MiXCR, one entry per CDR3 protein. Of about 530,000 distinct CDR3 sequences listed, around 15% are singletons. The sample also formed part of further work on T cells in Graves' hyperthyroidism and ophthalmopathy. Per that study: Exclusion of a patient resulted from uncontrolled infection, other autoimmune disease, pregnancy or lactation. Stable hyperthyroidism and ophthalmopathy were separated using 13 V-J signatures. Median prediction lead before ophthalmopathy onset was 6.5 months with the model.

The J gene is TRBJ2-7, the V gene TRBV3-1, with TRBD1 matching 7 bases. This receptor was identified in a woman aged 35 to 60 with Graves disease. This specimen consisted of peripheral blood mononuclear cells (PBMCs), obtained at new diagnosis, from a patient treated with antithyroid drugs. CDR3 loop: CASSQGQGRYEQYF. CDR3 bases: TGTGCCAGCAGCCAAGGACAGGGTCGGTACGAGCAGTACTTC.